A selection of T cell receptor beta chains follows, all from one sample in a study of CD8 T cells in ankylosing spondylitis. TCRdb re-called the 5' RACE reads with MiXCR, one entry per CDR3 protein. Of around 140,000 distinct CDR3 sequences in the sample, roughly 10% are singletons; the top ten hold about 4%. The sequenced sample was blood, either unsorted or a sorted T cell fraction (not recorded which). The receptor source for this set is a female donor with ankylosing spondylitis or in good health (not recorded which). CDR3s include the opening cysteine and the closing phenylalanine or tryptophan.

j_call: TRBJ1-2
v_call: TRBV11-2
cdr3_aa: CASSLDSSPRGYTF

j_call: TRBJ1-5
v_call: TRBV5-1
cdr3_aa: CVSSLGTGSNQPQHF

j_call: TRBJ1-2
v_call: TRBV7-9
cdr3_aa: CASSTGQGGYGYTF

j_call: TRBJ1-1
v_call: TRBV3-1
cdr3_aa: CASSLPGARVEAFF

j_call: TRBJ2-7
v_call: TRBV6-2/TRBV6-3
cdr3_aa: CASSYADRGPYEQYF

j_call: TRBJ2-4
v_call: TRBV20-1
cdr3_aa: CSAGELGRENIQYF

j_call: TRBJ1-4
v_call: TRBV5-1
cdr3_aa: CASSLGARPNEKLFF

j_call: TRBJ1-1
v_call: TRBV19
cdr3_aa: CASSHRGSNTEAFF

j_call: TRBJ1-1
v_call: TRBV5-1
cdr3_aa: CASSFTGTSDSGTEAFF

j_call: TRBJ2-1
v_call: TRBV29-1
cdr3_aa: CSVGQGVNEQFF

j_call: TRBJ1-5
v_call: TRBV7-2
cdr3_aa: CASSYTPGTHQPQHF